This T cell receptor beta chain derives from a study of cytomegalovirus exposure and HLA in healthy donors (dated by TCRdb to between 2016 and 2019). Context from the whole study: The 500 to 800 repertoires of the first cohort and the roughly 110 validation repertoires were produced on the same platform, according to a later analysis. The study aimed to test whether cataloging public T cell receptors could reveal signatures of past pathogen exposure. In addition to the first cohort of around 670 subjects, a separate validation cohort of under 150 different subjects was used. To predict cytomegalovirus infection status, the study brought together high-throughput TCR immunosequencing, statistical association of individual TCRs with disease status, and machine learning. Study-level results and caveats: The validation cohort had no HLA typing available for a later analysis, so co-occurrence within that cohort was assessed over all 110 or so repertoires. The classifier was reported to diagnose cytomegalovirus status with high specificity and sensitivity in both the original and validation cohorts. Most TCR sequences were seen in very few donors, while some public TCRs were found in many individuals. According to the authors, the approach could potentially be generalized to other disease states and immunological phenotypes. The study gave a list of about 150 TCR beta chains associated with cytomegalovirus. In vitro tests confirmed that a few of the cytomegalovirus-associated TCR beta chains recognize cytomegalovirus antigens. Of the cluster scores, roughly 95% were above 0 in a later analysis, which found that TCRs clustered in the first cohort also tended to co-occur in the roughly 130 validation repertoires.

Separate from the roughly 700-subject first cohort, the validation cohort of 90 to 150 subjects was the group to which the donors belonged. Concerning this clone: Its antigen is unknown. Nothing much larger sits one base from this clone, and base qualities are not available.

Library prep was done by the immunoSEQ multiplex PCR assay. For the original study's pipeline: A statistical classification framework was built to diagnose cytomegalovirus status from the catalog of TCR beta chain sequences. The clones in this table, taken by TCRdb from immuneACCESS, are in-frame only. Not every clone is retained; where verified, under half of the shortfall comes from an unresolved V gene, and the cause of the rest is unknown. V and J calls and clone size are as listed in that table; D and trimming were resolved from the DNA. The sample records tens of thousands of clones, almost 85% of which are singletons. The ten largest clones represent 9.5% to 13% of the sample. Spanning cysteine to phenylalanine, the CDR3 consists of 14 amino acids. Just the 42-base CDR3 DNA is kept, in frame starting at base 1. Via the germline V gene (reference sequence), CDR1 is WNHNN and CDR2 SYGVQD. Unmatched junction bases come to 3, with V trimmed by 3 bases and J by 5 bases.

The chain was built from TRBV10-1 and TRBJ2-7; 11 nucleotides in the junction match TRBD1. The source material was PBMCs. The source is a woman aged 18-29 years in good health and CMV-seropositive. The CDR3 corresponds to CASSEGTGGNEQYF. Read as DNA, the sequence is TGCGCCAGCAGTGAAGGGACAGGGGGGAACGAGCAGTACTTC.